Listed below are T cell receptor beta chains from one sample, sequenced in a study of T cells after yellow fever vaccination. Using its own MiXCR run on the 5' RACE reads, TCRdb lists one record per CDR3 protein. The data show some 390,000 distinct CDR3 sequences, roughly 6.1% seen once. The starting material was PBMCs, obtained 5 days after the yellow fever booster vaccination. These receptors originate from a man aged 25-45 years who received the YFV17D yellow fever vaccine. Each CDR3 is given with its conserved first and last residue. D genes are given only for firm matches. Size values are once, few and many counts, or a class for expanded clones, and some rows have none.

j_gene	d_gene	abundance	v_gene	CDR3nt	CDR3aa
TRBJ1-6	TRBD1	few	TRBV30	TGTGCCTCTGGTTGGGGACAGTCGAGCTATAATTCACCCCTCCACTTT	CASGWGQSSYNSPLHF
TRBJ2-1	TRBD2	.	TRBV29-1	TGCAGCGTTGGGGAGGGGCGGGACAATGAGCAGTTCTTC	CSVGEGRDNEQFF
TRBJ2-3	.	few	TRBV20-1	TGCAGTGCTATAATGACTAGCACAGATACGCAGTATTTT	CSAIMTSTDTQYF
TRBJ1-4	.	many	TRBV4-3	TGCGCCAGCAGCCAAGAAGGGCTGACAGGCCTGAATGAAAAACTGTTTTTT	CASSQEGLTGLNEKLFF
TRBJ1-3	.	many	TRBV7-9	TGTGCCAGCAGCTCGGAAGTTCGGGACACCATATATTTT	CASSSEVRDTIYF
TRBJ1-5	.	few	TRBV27	TGTGCCAGCAGTTTATCGCAGGACAGTGTAGGGCAGCCCCAGCATTTT	CASSLSQDSVGQPQHF
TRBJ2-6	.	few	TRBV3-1	TGTGCCAGCAGCCAAGCCTCCTGGACTGTCTCTGGGGCCAACGTCCTGACTTTC	CASSQASWTVSGANVLTF
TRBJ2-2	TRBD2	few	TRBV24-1	TGTGCCACCAGAAGCGGGATGCACGGGGAGCTGTTTTTT	CATRSGMHGELFF
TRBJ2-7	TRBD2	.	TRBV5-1	TGCGCCAGCAGCCCCGGTGGTAGCGGGAGAAGGGTTTTCGGCGAGCAGTACTTC	CASSPGGSGRRVFGEQYF
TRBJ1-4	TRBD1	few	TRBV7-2	TGTGCCAGCAGCTTGTCGGAGTTCAGGGGGCGAGAAAAACTGTTTTTT	CASSLSEFRGREKLFF
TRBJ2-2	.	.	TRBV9	TGTGCCAGCAGCGTTGGCCCCGGGGAGCTGTTTTTT	CASSVGPGELFF
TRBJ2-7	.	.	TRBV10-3	TGTGCCATCAGTGAGCCCGGAGCGGGTTCCTACGAGCAGTACTTC	CAISEPGAGSYEQYF
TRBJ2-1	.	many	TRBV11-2	TGTGCCAGCAGCCCCCAGAGCTCCTACAATGAGCAGTTCTTC	CASSPQSSYNEQFF
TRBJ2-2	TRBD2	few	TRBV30	TGTGCCTGGAGTGTACGTCTAGCGGGAAACACCGGGGAGCTGTTTTTT	CAWSVRLAGNTGELFF
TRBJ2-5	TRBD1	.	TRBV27	TGTGCCAGTAGGACAGGGGGGACGGAGACCCAGTACTTC	CASRTGGTETQYF
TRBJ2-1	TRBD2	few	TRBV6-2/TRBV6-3	TGTGCCAGCAGGCCGGACAGCGGACTAGCGGGAGGTATTGGAATTGAGCAGTTCTTC	CASRPDSGLAGGIGIEQFF
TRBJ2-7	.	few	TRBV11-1	TGTGCCAGCAGCTTAGCCATCGCAGCCAATATGGCTCAATTGACAAAGTCCTACGAGCAGTACTTC	CASSLAIAANMAQLTKSYEQYF
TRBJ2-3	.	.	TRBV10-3	TGTGCCATCAGTGAGCTAGTGCGGGACCGGAGCACAGATACGCAGTATTTT	CAISELVRDRSTDTQYF
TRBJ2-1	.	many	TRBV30	TGTGCCTGGCAGGACGTAAGCTCCTACAATGAGCAGTTCTTC	CAWQDVSSYNEQFF
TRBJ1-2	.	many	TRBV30	TGTGCCTGGAGTGTACCTGACCGATACTATGGCTACACCTTC	CAWSVPDRYYGYTF
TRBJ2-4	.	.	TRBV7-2	TGTGCCACGGCTCCGAAAGGGGGGGACATTCAGTACTTC	CATAPKGGDIQYF
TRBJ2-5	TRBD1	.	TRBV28	TGTACCAGCAACTCACAGGGGGCGAAGATACGAGTCCCCGAAGAGACCCAGTACTTC	CTSNSQGAKIRVPEETQYF
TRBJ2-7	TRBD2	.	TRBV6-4	TGTGCCAGCATTGGGGCTAGCGGTTTCTACGAGCAGTACTTC	CASIGASGFYEQYF
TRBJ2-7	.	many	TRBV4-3	TGCGCCAGCAGCCCAGTCTATGCAGGGACGTACGAGCAGTACTTC	CASSPVYAGTYEQYF
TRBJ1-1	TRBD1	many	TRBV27	TGTGCCAGCAGCGTACAGGGGATTGGGTCTGAAGCTTTCTTT	CASSVQGIGSEAFF
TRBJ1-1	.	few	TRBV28	TGTGCCAGCAGCTCCGCGGGGGGGTTGAGAACTGAAGCTTTCTTT	CASSSAGGLRTEAFF
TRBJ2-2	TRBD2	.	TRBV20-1	TGCAGTGCTAGAAAAGGGACTAGCTGGGCAGGGGAGCTGTTTTTT	CSARKGTSWAGELFF
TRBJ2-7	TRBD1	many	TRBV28	TGTGCCAGCAGCTTCGGGACAGATGGAGTATACGAGCAGTACTTC	CASSFGTDGVYEQYF
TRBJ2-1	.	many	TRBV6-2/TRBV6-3	TGTGCCAGCAGTTGGGGGGGGGCCCATGAGCAGTTCTTC	CASSWGGAHEQFF
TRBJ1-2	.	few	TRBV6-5	TGTGCCAGCAGTTACTCCGACAGTTCTAACTATGGCTACACCTTC	CASSYSDSSNYGYTF
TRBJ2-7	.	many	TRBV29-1	TGCAGCGTTGTTCTGGGAGGACGGGACGAGCAGTACTTC	CSVVLGGRDEQYF
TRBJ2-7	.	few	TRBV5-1	TGCGCCAGCAGCTCATATCTAGGGGACGAGCAGTACTTC	CASSSYLGDEQYF
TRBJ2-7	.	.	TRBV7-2	TGTGCCAGCAGCTTAGAGTTCCAGGGTCCCTACGAGCAGTACTTC	CASSLEFQGPYEQYF
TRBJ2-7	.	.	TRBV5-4	TGTGCCAGCAGCTCCGGGCCGCGGAGTTCCACGTACGAGCAGTACTTC	CASSSGPRSSTYEQYF
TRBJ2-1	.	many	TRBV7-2	TGTGCCAGCCTGCGAGGAGTCGACAATGAGCAGTTCTTC	CASLRGVDNEQFF
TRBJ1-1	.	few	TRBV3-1	TGTGCCAGCAGCCAAGAAAGGGCCGGCACTGAAGCTTTCTTT	CASSQERAGTEAFF
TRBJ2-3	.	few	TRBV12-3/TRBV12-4	TGTGCCAGCAGTCCCCGGGGGAACCAAGGGGCAGATACGCAGTATTTT	CASSPRGNQGADTQYF
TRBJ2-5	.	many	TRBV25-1	TGTGCCAGTCTCCAAGAGACCCAGTACTTC	CASLQETQYF
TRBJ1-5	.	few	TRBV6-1	TGTGCCAGCAGTCCGGGGCGGACTCAGCCCCAGCATTTT	CASSPGRTQPQHF
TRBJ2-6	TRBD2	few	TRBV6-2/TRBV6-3	TGTGCCAGCAGTTACTGGACTAGCGGGAGGGCCTCAATTTCTGGGGCCAACGTCCTGACTTTC	CASSYWTSGRASISGANVLTF
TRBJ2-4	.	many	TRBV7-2	TGTGCCAGCAGCTTAGACCCCCCCAGAGCAGGCATTCAGTACTTC	CASSLDPPRAGIQYF
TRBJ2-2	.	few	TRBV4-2	TGTGCCAGCAGCCGTTGGGGAGGCGTAGGGGTCACCGGGGAGCTGTTTTTT	CASSRWGGVGVTGELFF
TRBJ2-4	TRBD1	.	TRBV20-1	TGCAGTGCTAGCCGGGACAGCCGGGACATTCAGTACTTC	CSASRDSRDIQYF
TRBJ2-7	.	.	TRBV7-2	TGTGCCAGCAGCTTCCTTAGAAACTACGAGCAGTACTTC	CASSFLRNYEQYF
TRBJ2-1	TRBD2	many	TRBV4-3	TGCGCCAGCAGTGGGGCTAGCGGAGATGAGCAGTTCTTC	CASSGASGDEQFF
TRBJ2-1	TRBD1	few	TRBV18	TGTGCCAGCTCCACAGGGGATGCCTCCTACAATGAGCAGTTCTTC	CASSTGDASYNEQFF
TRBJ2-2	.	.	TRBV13	TGTGCCAGCAGCCCTGAGTTGTACACCGGGGTGCTGTTTTTT	CASSPELYTGVLFF
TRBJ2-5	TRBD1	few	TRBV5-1	TGCGCCAGCAGCAAAAGGGACAGCAAAGAGACCCAGTACTTC	CASSKRDSKETQYF
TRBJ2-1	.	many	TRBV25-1	TGTGCCAGCAGTGTAGGGTACAATGAGCAGTTCTTC	CASSVGYNEQFF
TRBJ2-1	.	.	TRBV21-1	TGTGCCAGCAGCCCGGCGGGATTTGAGCAGTTCTTC	CASSPAGFEQFF
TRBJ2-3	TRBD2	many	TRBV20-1	TGCAGTGCTAGAGGACTAGCGGGAGTAGTAACAGATACGCAGTATTTT	CSARGLAGVVTDTQYF
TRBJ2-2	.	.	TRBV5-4	TGTGCCAGCAGCCCGGGGGCCACGAACACCGGGGAGCTGTTTTTT	CASSPGATNTGELFF